This T cell receptor (beta chain) came from a study of blood T cell repertoires in COVID-19. Germline V gives CDR1 KGHSH, CDR2 LQKENI. The junction had 8 bases not matched to a gene; V was cut back by 4 bases and J by 2 bases. The CDR3 has 16 residues. Sequencing used immunoSEQ multiplex PCR; TCRdb keeps in-frame clones, though not all of them. The sample consists of approximately 200,000 clones, roughly 80% of them appearing once. Cohort 3 donors were reported recovered after two negative PCRs, clearance, or symptom resolution. This clone appeared once. This clonotype was sampled from a man between 40 and 49 years old who had recovered from COVID-19. The V gene is TRBV18, the J gene TRBJ1-3, with 7 bases lining up with TRBD1. Sequences were obtained from PBMCs or T cells enriched from blood (not recorded which). CDR3 bases: TGTGCCAGCTCACTAACAAAAGACAGGGCTGGAAACACCATATATTTT. This gives the protein CASSLTKDRAGNTIYF.